This TCR beta chain was profiled in a study of cytomegalovirus exposure and HLA in healthy donors. Notes on the study in general: Because they were indistinguishable, some V segments, including TRBV6-2 and TRBV6-3, were excluded.

PCR amplification relied on 60 Vbeta primers (plus 13 Jbeta primers). Here immunoSEQ multiplex PCR was the method, and the copy in TCRdb shows in-frame clones only, minus some. The listing records roughly 190,000 clones. Details on this clone: Antigen: not known.

With 6 bases removed from V and 12 bases from J, the gap between germline ends came to 11 bases. Germline V gene sequence: CDR1 MNHEY, CDR2 SVGAGI. The CDR3 spans 11 residues. The sample was PBMCs. The chain recombines TRBV6-5 with TRBJ2-2; perhaps TRBD1 as D (6 bases). This receptor was obtained from a man younger than 45 in good health and CMV-seronegative. CDR3 sequence (DNA): TGTGCCAGCAGGACTACAGGGAAGCTGTTTTTT. Translating it yields CASRTTGKLFF.